The 5 T cell receptor beta chains below all came from one sample that was sequenced in a study of blood T cell repertoires in COVID-19. Assay: immunoSEQ multiplex PCR; the TCRdb copy retains only in-frame clones and omits some. The sample has approximately 350,000 clones, around 90% seen once. Sequenced: peripheral blood. These receptors were collected from a man in his forties with acute or convalescent COVID-19.

Notes on this clone: Other nucleotide sequences in the sample specify the same CDR3. This rearrangement joins TRBV6-5 to TRBJ1-6; D not certain. This CDR3 contains 14 residues. Trimming removed 7 bases from V and 0 bases from J, with 7 bases in between. The germline CDR1 and CDR2 sequences are MNHEY and SVGAGI. Here the CDR3 reads CASKRSSYNSPLHF. The CDR3 coding sequence is TGTGCCAGCAAAAGGAGCTCCTATAATTCACCCCTCCACTTT.

The chain has TRBV7-9 and TRBJ1-1, with D perhaps matching TRBD1 (5 bases). This CDR3 spans 13 amino acids. Between the trimmed V and J ends, which lost 7 bases and 5 bases, there was a span of 14 bases. The germline V gene encodes CDR1 SEHNR and CDR2 FQNEAQ (reference sequence). The CDR3 loop is CASTVAPGTEAFF. Here the CDR3 DNA reads TGTGCCAGCACCGTAGCCCCAGGGACTGAAGCTTTCTTT. Together with reference TRBV7-9 and TRBJ1-1, the CDR3 gives the full variable domain: DTGVSQNPRHKITKRGQNVTFRCDPISEHNRLYWYRQTLGQGPEFLTYFQNEAQLEKSRLLSDRFSAERPKGSFSTLEIQRTEQGDSAMYLCASTVAPGTEAFFGQGTRLTVV.

This chain joins TRBV5-1 and TRBJ1-2, with 10 bases identical to TRBD1. V lost 0 bases to trimming and J lost 7 bases; unmatched junction nucleotides: 6. The CDR3 totals 15 residues. Per germline, CDR1 SGHRS and CDR2 YFSETQ. The CDR3, as DNA: TGCGCCAGCAGCTTGGTGTCGGGACAGGGGTCTGGCTACACCTTC. Translating gives CASSLVSGQGSGYTF. Complete variable domain (other parts from reference TRBV5-1 and TRBJ1-2): KAGVTQTPRYLIKTRGQQVTLSCSPISGHRSVSWYQQTPGQGLQFLFEYFSETQRNKGNFPGRFSGRQFSNSRSEMNVSTLELGDSALYLCASSLVSGQGSGYTFGSGTRLTVV.

The chain has TRBV6-6 and TRBJ2-7, with TRBD1 identical over 9 bases. V shed 5 bases and J 5 bases; nucleotides not matched to a gene: 10. The CDR3 loop spans 15 amino acids. Germline lookup yields CDR1 MNHNY and CDR2 SVGAGI (reference sequence). The chain's CDR3 is CASSRPDRGLNEQYF. The CDR3 region has the DNA TGTGCCAGCAGTCGCCCGGACAGGGGTCTCAACGAGCAGTACTTC.

CDR3 protein: CASSRRQPGYTF. The CDR3 DNA is TGTGCCAGCAGCCGCAGACAGCCCGGCTACACCTTC. V is TRBV5-8 and J is TRBJ1-2; maybe TRBD1 (5 bases). CDR3 length equals 12 residues. Germline assignment: CDR1 SGHTS and CDR2 YDEGEE. Trimming shortened V by 4 bases and J by 8 bases, and 12 bases separated the two germline ends.